A single sample is the source of the 7 T cell receptor beta chains below, sequenced in a study of CD8+ T cells in alopecia areata. Isolated RNA was reverse transcribed into cDNA used as the sequencing template. Data came from immunoSEQ multiplex PCR; TCRdb stores just in-frame clones and leaves some out. The sample has hundreds of thousands of clones; 35% to 40% are singletons. Treatment given: oral pan-JAK inhibitor, 5-10 mg twice daily. Sample: CD4+ T cells sorted from blood, taken at approximately week 30, from a patient treated with tofacitinib. These TCRs come from a human donor with alopecia areata.

This chain uses TRBV29-1 with TRBJ1-1; perhaps TRBD1 as D (5 bases). The germline gives CDR1 SQVTM, CDR2 ANQGSEA. V lost 2 bases, J lost 6 bases, and 10 bases lay in between. The CDR3 length is 12 residues. The CDR3 is CSVEFSGPEAFF. Written as DNA, the CDR3 is TGCAGCGTTGAATTTTCAGGGCCTGAAGCTTTCTTT.

This chain uses TRBV27 with TRBJ1-3, with 9 positions matching TRBD1. The CDR3 spans 14 residues. Looked up from germline, CDR1 is MNHEY and CDR2 is SMNVEV (reference sequence). Trimming removed 8 bases from V and 4 bases from J; junction bases left unmatched: 6. The CDR3 loop reads CASRRTGEGNTIYF. The CDR3 DNA reads TGTGCCAGCCGAAGGACAGGGGAAGGAAACACCATATATTTT.

The gene calls are TRBV19 and TRBJ1-2; D remains unclear. This CDR3 contains 13 residues. CDR1 and CDR2 (germline): LNHDA, SQIVND (reference sequence). With 10 bases removed from V and 0 bases from J, the gap between germline ends came to 12 bases. In nucleotides, the CDR3 is TGTGCCACGACCCAATCAGCTAACTATGGCTACACCTTC. This encodes CATTQSANYGYTF. Based on the CDR3 plus reference TRBV19 and TRBJ1-2, the full variable domain is DGGITQSPKYLFRKEGQNVTLSCEQNLNHDAMYWYRQDPGQGLRLIYYSQIVNDFQKGDIAEGYSVSREKKESFPLTVTSAQKNPTAFYLCATTQSANYGYTFGSGTRLTVV.

The chain employs TRBV5-4 and TRBJ2-2; D may correspond to TRBD1 or TRBD2 (5 bases each). This CDR3 comprises 16 residues. Germline V gene sequence: CDR1 SGHNT, CDR2 YYREEE (reference sequence). The V end lost 4 bases, the J end lost 4 bases, and 17 bases lay between the germline ends. CDR3 sequence (DNA): TGTGCCAGCAGCCTCAAGACCGGGACCAGCACCGGGGAGCTGTTTTTT. Translated, it gives CASSLKTGTSTGELFF. The full variable domain, in which reference TRBV5-4 and TRBJ2-2 provide the parts outside the CDR3, is ETGVTQSPTHLIKTRGQQVTLRCSSQSGHNTVSWYQQALGQGPQFIFQYYREEENGRGNFPPRFSGLQFPNYSSELNVNALELDDSALYLCASSLKTGTSTGELFFGEGSRLTVL.

J is TRBJ1-5 and V is TRBV28; D is uncertain. The length of the CDR3 is 14 residues. Germline CDR1 and CDR2: MDHEN and SYDVKM. The V end was cut by 6 bases, the J end by 1 base, with 10 bases between. The CDR3 DNA reads TGTGCCAGCAGATCGACCAACAGCAATCAGCCCCAGCATTTT. Translating it yields CASRSTNSNQPQHF.

This clone has more than one count but fewer than ten. This chain joins TRBV5-1 and TRBJ2-7; weak D call: TRBD2 (6 bases). The CDR3 is made up of 18 amino acids. V shed 0 bases and J shed 2 bases, with 21 bases lying between them. Germline V lookup: CDR1 SGHRS, CDR2 YFSETQ. CDR3 bases: TGCGCCAGCAGCTTGGCCCGCGGGAATGGAGGTTCTCCCTACGAGCAGTACTTC. Translating gives CASSLARGNGGSPYEQYF.

This clone was seen only a few times. A read error may be the cause here, since a much bigger clone is one base away. The chain uses TRBV11-1 and TRBJ1-1; D not certain. CDR1 and CDR2 (germline): SGHAT, FQDESV (reference sequence). V was shortened by 1 base and J by 1 base, with 4 bases between the two germline ends. This CDR3 has 13 amino acids. The CDR3 here is CASSLGQNTEAFF. In DNA, the CDR3 is TGTGCCAGCAGCTTAGGACAGAACACTGAAGCTTTCTTT.